This T cell receptor (beta chain) was obtained from a study of identifying expanded T cells in peripheral blood (dated by TCRdb to between 2018 and 2020). About the study as a whole: Technical replicates were generated by sequencing separate aliquots of the same genomic DNA pool, and four replicates were compared pairwise.

With regard to this clone: Which antigen it targets is not known. The input lacks base qualities; no much larger clone sits a single base away.

Here is what the overall study found, with its caveats: The binomial model flagged around 1.2 differentially abundant clones between technical replicates but 15 to 17 over around two weeks and 18 to 20 over four weeks. Across all healthy donors, variance in clone template counts between roughly 2-week samples was found to increase significantly with total template count. It was expected by the authors that biological variance in healthy repertoires might increase further over much longer intervals, such as months to years. Across all healthy-donor time intervals, the beta-binomial model significantly cut both the number of clones called differentially abundant and the false-positive rate.

V loses 0 bases, J loses 0 bases, and the germline ends lie 9 bases apart. From cysteine to phenylalanine, the CDR3 is 15 amino acids long. Only CDR3 DNA remains: 45 bases, in frame from the first base. The germline V gene sets CDR1 to SGHRS and CDR2 to YFSETQ. During the collection period, no infections or other immune events were recorded for the healthy donors. Blood repertoires from healthy donors were used as a training cohort for calibrating time-dependent variance in a beta-binomial model of differential abundance of T-cell clones. There were some 10 healthy donors in the training cohort, of whom 3 were female and 7 were male. The donors were between roughly 29 and 70 years old, with an average age of roughly 40 years. Whole blood, obtained from a commercial supplier, was collected from each healthy donor at three time points spaced about 2 weeks apart. For immunosequencing, genomic DNA was extracted from whole blood that had not been sorted.

The immunoSEQ Assay, which uses bias-controlled multiplex PCR amplification of genomic DNA, was used to profile TCRbeta CDR3 regions. In the authors' own workflow: The absolute abundance of each unique TCRbeta CDR3 region was quantified after sequences were collapsed and filtered. Differential abundance was tested with a binomial (Fisher-equivalent) model and with a beta-binomial model adding time-dependent variance fitted from healthy donors. Clones with fewer than 5 combined templates were removed, and a clone was called differentially abundant if the clone's Benjamini-Hochberg FDR was below 0.01. Beta-binomial variance was modeled as a function of total template count across the two samples using the form v = (b*log(k)+a)^2. The immuneACCESS repertoire file appears here via TCRdb, limited to in-frame rearrangements. These files lack a portion of the clones; in checked studies, under half of the deficit traces to unresolved V genes, and the cause of the others is not known. For V, J and clone size, that table is used; D and trimming come from the DNA. Within this sample are 90,000 or so clones, with approximately 86% of them counted one time only. 5.6% of the sample is held by the ten biggest clonotypes.

This TCR was recovered from a person aged 18 to 75 in good health. Sequencing was performed on blood. This chain is built from TRBV5-1 and TRBJ1-1, with the identity of the D gene unclear. The nucleotide sequence reads TGCGCCAGCAGCTTGGCTGGCACTATGAACACTGAAGCTTTCTTT. The encoded protein is CASSLAGTMNTEAFF.